The 7 T cell receptor beta chains given below trace back to one sample, sequenced in a study of blood T cells in healthy people across ages. Alongside a J-beta primer mix, a sample-barcoded 5' primer served in a second PCR lasting 7 to 11 cycles. One entry per CDR3 protein results from TCRdb running MiXCR on the 5' RACE reads. Of about 1,400,000 distinct CDR3 sequences in the sample, around 59% were seen once. Material for sequencing was blood. The receptors shown here come from a man between 18 and 35 years old in good health.

This chain links TRBV6-5 with TRBJ2-6; 10 positions agree with TRBD1. Trimming cost V 5 bases and J 8 bases; bases outside gene matches: 6. The CDR3 runs 15 residues. Germline-derived CDR1 and CDR2 are MNHEY and SVGAGI. The CDR3 DNA is TGTGCCAGCAGTCCCCGGGACAGGGGATCCAACGTCCTGACTTTC. Translating gives CASSPRDRGSNVLTF.

This clonotype was picked up a small number of times. The rearrangement uses TRBV7-2 and TRBJ2-3; D gene unclear. The CDR3 covers 15 residues. Trimming removed 0 bases from V and 5 bases from J, with 12 bases in between. Germline V lookup: CDR1 SGHTA, CDR2 FQGNSA. CDR3 loop: CASSLAVQAVDTQYF. The DNA for the CDR3 is TGTGCCAGCAGCTTAGCGGTCCAGGCGGTAGATACGCAGTATTTT.

DNA for the CDR3: TGTGCCGGAGGAGGGACAGTTTACTACGAGCAGTACTTC. Translating it yields CAGGGTVYYEQYF. The V gene is TRBV2, the J gene TRBJ2-5, with a tentative D call TRBD1 (7 bases). The J call may be mistaken, given a closer DNA end match to TRBJ2-7. This CDR3 region has 13 residues. Germline CDR1 and CDR2: SNHLY and FYNNEI.

This clonotype has more than one count but fewer than ten. V gene TRBV6-5 combines with J gene TRBJ2-5; D perhaps matches TRBD1 (6 bases). Looked up from germline, CDR1 is MNHEY and CDR2 is SVGAGI. This CDR3 region has 15 residues. Deletions cut 5 bases from V and 1 base from J, with 14 bases between. CDR3 sequence reads: CASSERDRFQETQYF. The CDR3 bases are TGTGCCAGCAGTGAGAGAGACAGGTTCCAAGAGACCCAGTACTTC.

This clonotype was counted only a few times. The CDR3 DNA follows: TGCGCCAGCAGTGAGTCCGGACTAGTTTACGAGCAGTACTTC. Translating it yields CASSESGLVYEQYF. The chain uses TRBV10-1 and TRBJ2-7, with 7 bases identical to TRBD2. Germline assignment: CDR1 WNHNN and CDR2 SYGVQD (reference sequence). The CDR3 consists of 14 residues. J lost 4 bases, V lost 0 bases, and 3 bases had no gene match.

The sample holds a few counts of this clonotype. CDR3 residues: CASSQEPGRQDGYEQYF. The DNA for the CDR3 is TGCGCCAGCAGCCAAGAGCCGGGCCGTCAAGATGGCTACGAGCAGTACTTC. The chain couples TRBV4-1 to TRBJ2-7; D unclear. The CDR3 spans 17 residues. Looked up from germline, CDR1 is MGHRA and CDR2 is YSYEKL. Trimming shortened V by 0 bases and J by 3 bases, and 18 bases separated the two germline ends.

This clonotype was counted between two and nine times. This rearrangement joins TRBV29-1 to TRBJ2-7; D remains unclear. Germline CDR1 is SQVTM and CDR2 is ANQGSEA. This CDR3 is built from 12 residues. V was cut by 3 bases and J by 6 bases, with 12 bases left in between. CDR3 region: CSVEGTEAEQYF. CDR3 DNA: TGCAGCGTTGAGGGCACCGAGGCCGAGCAGTACTTC.